Listed below are T cell receptor beta chains from one sample, sequenced in a study of blood T cell repertoires in COVID-19. Clones were read by immunoSEQ multiplex PCR, and TCRdb kept only the in-frame ones, dropping some. The repertoire holds about 130,000 clones, with around 81% as singletons. The sequencing sample was made of peripheral blood. The receptor set was obtained from a man younger than 45 with COVID-19, enrolled during active disease. Both conserved end residues are part of each CDR3. The D gene is left open where the match is weak. A clone size is listed for some rows: how often the clone was seen (once, few, many), or a class if it is expanded.

v_gene: TRBV27
j_gene: TRBJ1-1
abundance: -
d_gene: -
CDR3nt: TGTGCCAGCAGTTGGCAGAAGAACACTGAAGCTTTCTTT
CDR3aa: CASSWQKNTEAFF

v_gene: TRBV29-1
j_gene: TRBJ2-5
abundance: -
d_gene: -
CDR3nt: TGCAGCGTTGAAGATCATCGGGAGACCCAGTACTTC
CDR3aa: CSVEDHRETQYF

v_gene: TRBV28
j_gene: TRBJ1-5
abundance: -
d_gene: -
CDR3nt: TGTGCCAGCAGTTTGTTCCGGGCCCCGGGAGGGCATTTT
CDR3aa: CASSLFRAPGGHF

v_gene: TRBV2
j_gene: TRBJ1-5
abundance: -
d_gene: TRBD1
CDR3nt: TGTGCCAGCAGTGAATCCAGGGGGCATAGTCAGCCCCAGCATTTT
CDR3aa: CASSESRGHSQPQHF

v_gene: TRBV4-1
j_gene: TRBJ1-2
abundance: -
d_gene: TRBD1
CDR3nt: TGCGCCAGCAGCCCCATGGACAGGTCCTATGGCTACACCTTC
CDR3aa: CASSPMDRSYGYTF

v_gene: TRBV7-2
j_gene: TRBJ1-1
abundance: few
d_gene: TRBD1
CDR3nt: TGTGCCAGCAGCTTAGCCCCTCCGACCGGGACAGGGGGTAAAGCTTTCTTT
CDR3aa: CASSLAPPTGTGGKAFF

v_gene: TRBV4-1
j_gene: TRBJ2-1
abundance: -
d_gene: TRBD2
CDR3nt: TGCGCCAGCAGCCCCTCCGGGGGACTAGCGGGAGTGGGCTACAATGAGCAGTTCTTC
CDR3aa: CASSPSGGLAGVGYNEQFF

v_gene: TRBV29-1
j_gene: TRBJ2-1
abundance: -
d_gene: TRBD2
CDR3nt: TGCAGCGGTGTACGCGGGGGGGCCCCCAATGAGCAGTTCTTC
CDR3aa: CSGVRGGAPNEQFF

v_gene: TRBV3-1/TRBV3-2
j_gene: TRBJ2-1
abundance: few
d_gene: TRBD2
CDR3nt: TGTGCCAGCAGCCGCGAGGGGACTAGCGGATACAATGAGCAGTTCTTC
CDR3aa: CASSREGTSGYNEQFF

v_gene: TRBV24-1
j_gene: TRBJ2-7
abundance: many
d_gene: -
CDR3nt: TGTGCCACCAGTGGTCGGAGGCCCCTCTACGAGCAGTACTTC
CDR3aa: CATSGRRPLYEQYF

v_gene: TRBV2
j_gene: TRBJ2-2
abundance: -
d_gene: -
CDR3nt: TGTGCCAGCAGTGAATGGGCTGTGAACACCGGGGAGCTGTTTTTT
CDR3aa: CASSEWAVNTGELFF

v_gene: TRBV9
j_gene: TRBJ2-2
abundance: -
d_gene: TRBD1
CDR3nt: TGTGCCAGCAATAAACAGGGGACCGGGGAGCTGTTTTTT
CDR3aa: CASNKQGTGELFF

v_gene: TRBV5-6
j_gene: TRBJ2-1
abundance: -
d_gene: TRBD1
CDR3nt: TGTGCCAGCAGCTTCGGGACAGCCTACAATGAGCAGTTCTTC
CDR3aa: CASSFGTAYNEQFF

v_gene: TRBV4-3
j_gene: TRBJ2-7
abundance: -
d_gene: -
CDR3nt: TGCGCCAGCAGCCAAGATAATCGGGGTACCTACGAGCAGTACTTC
CDR3aa: CASSQDNRGTYEQYF

v_gene: TRBV19
j_gene: TRBJ1-2
abundance: -
d_gene: -
CDR3nt: TGTGCCACTGAGGGGGGGCGCGCGGACTATGGCTACACCTTC
CDR3aa: CATEGGRADYGYTF

v_gene: TRBV7-3
j_gene: TRBJ2-1
abundance: -
d_gene: TRBD2
CDR3nt: TGTGCCAGCAGCTTAACCAACGGGGGGGTCAATGAGCAGTTCTTC
CDR3aa: CASSLTNGGVNEQFF

v_gene: TRBV19
j_gene: TRBJ2-7
abundance: -
d_gene: -
CDR3nt: TGTGCCAGTAGCCAATCTGCAGGATCCTACGAGCAGTACTTC
CDR3aa: CASSQSAGSYEQYF

v_gene: TRBV3-1/TRBV3-2
j_gene: TRBJ2-1
abundance: -
d_gene: TRBD2
CDR3nt: TGTGCCAGCAGCCCTAGCGGCGGCTCCTACAATGAGCAGTTCTTC
CDR3aa: CASSPSGGSYNEQFF

v_gene: TRBV28
j_gene: TRBJ2-7
abundance: -
d_gene: -
CDR3nt: TGTGCCAGCCCCCCTCCGGGGATAAGCTCCTACGAGCAGTACTTC
CDR3aa: CASPPPGISSYEQYF

v_gene: TRBV12-3/TRBV12-4
j_gene: TRBJ1-1
abundance: -
d_gene: -
CDR3nt: TGTGCCAGCAGTTTAATTATGAACACTGAAGCTTTCTTT
CDR3aa: CASSLIMNTEAFF

v_gene: TRBV19
j_gene: TRBJ1-2
abundance: -
d_gene: TRBD1
CDR3nt: TGTGCCAGTACGGCAACAGGGGGAGCTAACTATGGCTACACCTTC
CDR3aa: CASTATGGANYGYTF

v_gene: TRBV7-9
j_gene: TRBJ2-6
abundance: -
d_gene: TRBD1
CDR3nt: TGTGCCAGCAGCCAGGACAGGGGGGCTGGGGCCAACGTCCTGACTTTC
CDR3aa: CASSQDRGAGANVLTF

v_gene: TRBV30
j_gene: TRBJ2-5
abundance: -
d_gene: TRBD2
CDR3nt: TGTGCCTGGAGGAAGGGCGGGGGGGCCTTTTTACGGGAGACCCAGTACTTC
CDR3aa: CAWRKGGGAFLRETQYF

v_gene: TRBV28
j_gene: TRBJ2-5
abundance: -
d_gene: TRBD1
CDR3nt: TGTGCCAGCAGGCCCGGGACAGGGATAAGTCAAGAGACCCAGTACTTC
CDR3aa: CASRPGTGISQETQYF

v_gene: TRBV27
j_gene: TRBJ2-1
abundance: -
d_gene: TRBD2
CDR3nt: TGTGCCAGCAGTTCTAAACCGGGACTAGCGGGATTTCTCAATGAGCAGTTCTTC
CDR3aa: CASSSKPGLAGFLNEQFF

v_gene: TRBV5-1
j_gene: TRBJ1-1
abundance: -
d_gene: -
CDR3nt: TGCGCCAGCAGCTTGGGATGGGGAGGGGGTAACACTGAAGCTTTCTTT
CDR3aa: CASSLGWGGGNTEAFF

v_gene: TRBV27
j_gene: TRBJ2-2
abundance: -
d_gene: TRBD1
CDR3nt: TGTGCCAGCAGTTTCTTATTCCGGGACAGCGTTTCCGGGGAGCTGTTTTTT
CDR3aa: CASSFLFRDSVSGELFF

v_gene: TRBV14
j_gene: TRBJ2-7
abundance: -
d_gene: TRBD1
CDR3nt: TGTGCCAGCAGCCAGTGGGCAGGGGGCTCCTACGAGCAGTACTTC
CDR3aa: CASSQWAGGSYEQYF

v_gene: TRBV29-1
j_gene: TRBJ2-2
abundance: -
d_gene: -
CDR3nt: TGCAGCGTTGAATGGGCAGTGGGCTCCACCGGGGAGCTGTTTTTT
CDR3aa: CSVEWAVGSTGELFF

v_gene: TRBV10-3
j_gene: TRBJ2-1
abundance: -
d_gene: TRBD2
CDR3nt: TGTGCCATCGGGACTAGCGGGGGGAACTACAATGAGCAGTTCTTC
CDR3aa: CAIGTSGGNYNEQFF

v_gene: TRBV29-1
j_gene: TRBJ2-4
abundance: -
d_gene: TRBD1
CDR3nt: TGCAGCGTTCTGGGGACAGGCTTTACCAAAAACATTCAGTACTTC
CDR3aa: CSVLGTGFTKNIQYF

v_gene: TRBV30
j_gene: TRBJ2-5
abundance: -
d_gene: -
CDR3nt: TGTGCCTGGAGTGTAGGGGGGGGGAAGAGGACCCAGTACTTC
CDR3aa: CAWSVGGGKRTQYF

v_gene: TRBV12-3/TRBV12-4
j_gene: TRBJ1-6
abundance: few
d_gene: -
CDR3nt: TGTGCCAGCAGGGGTGGAGGGGTTTCACCCCTCCACTTT
CDR3aa: CASRGGGVSPLHF

v_gene: TRBV28
j_gene: TRBJ1-3
abundance: -
d_gene: TRBD1
CDR3nt: TGTGCCAGCAGTTTTTTATCCACCTCGAGACAGGGCAAAGGAAACACCATATATTTT
CDR3aa: CASSFLSTSRQGKGNTIYF

v_gene: TRBV19
j_gene: TRBJ1-1
abundance: -
d_gene: TRBD1
CDR3nt: TGTGCCAGTAGCTTCAGGGGGCGGTGGGCTTTCTTT
CDR3aa: CASSFRGRWAFF

v_gene: TRBV19
j_gene: TRBJ1-2
abundance: -
d_gene: -
CDR3nt: TGTGCCAGTAGTATTTCCGGGAAAGAAGGCTACACCTTC
CDR3aa: CASSISGKEGYTF

v_gene: TRBV18
j_gene: TRBJ2-5
abundance: -
d_gene: -
CDR3nt: TGTGCCAGCTCACCCCTTTTGACGACAGCCACTCAAGAGACCCAGTACTTC
CDR3aa: CASSPLLTTATQETQYF

v_gene: TRBV29-1
j_gene: TRBJ2-2
abundance: -
d_gene: -
CDR3nt: TGCAGCGTTGAAGACCCAAGTGGCGGACTAGGGGGCACCGGGGAGCTGTTTTTT
CDR3aa: CSVEDPSGGLGGTGELFF

v_gene: TRBV10-1
j_gene: TRBJ1-2
abundance: -
d_gene: -
CDR3nt: TGCGCCAGCAGTGAGTCGACAGATTATGGCTACACCTTC
CDR3aa: CASSESTDYGYTF

v_gene: TRBV24-1
j_gene: TRBJ2-3
abundance: -
d_gene: -
CDR3nt: TGTGCCACCTCCGGGGGGCTTCACCTCCGAGATACGCAGTATTTT
CDR3aa: CATSGGLHLRDTQYF

v_gene: TRBV29-1
j_gene: TRBJ2-7
abundance: -
d_gene: TRBD1
CDR3nt: TGCAGCGTTGAAGTGGACAGGGGATACGAGCAGTACTTC
CDR3aa: CSVEVDRGYEQYF

v_gene: TRBV19
j_gene: TRBJ1-5
abundance: -
d_gene: -
CDR3nt: TGTGCCAGTAGTATTCAGGAAGGCAATCAGCCCCAGCATTTT
CDR3aa: CASSIQEGNQPQHF

v_gene: TRBV9
j_gene: TRBJ1-2
abundance: -
d_gene: TRBD1
CDR3nt: TGTGCCAGCAGCGTACTACCCCGACAGGGGGCCTCCCTCGGCTATGGCTACACCTTC
CDR3aa: CASSVLPRQGASLGYGYTF

v_gene: TRBV3-1/TRBV3-2
j_gene: TRBJ2-1
abundance: -
d_gene: TRBD2
CDR3nt: TGTGCCAGCAGCTCGGGGACGTGGATAGCGGGAGGGTCCCCCTCCTACAATGAGCAGTTCTTC
CDR3aa: CASSSGTWIAGGSPSYNEQFF

v_gene: TRBV7-2
j_gene: TRBJ1-3
abundance: -
d_gene: TRBD1
CDR3nt: TGTGCCAGCAGCTCCCAGACAGGGTCTGGAAACACCATATATTTT
CDR3aa: CASSSQTGSGNTIYF

v_gene: TRBV19
j_gene: TRBJ1-2
abundance: -
d_gene: TRBD1
CDR3nt: TGTGCCACAACAGGGGTTCTACGGGATGGCTACACCTTC
CDR3aa: CATTGVLRDGYTF

v_gene: TRBV5-1
j_gene: TRBJ2-5
abundance: -
d_gene: TRBD2
CDR3nt: TGCGCCAGCAACCCTGCTAGCGGGGGGAGCGCGGAGACCCAGTACTTC
CDR3aa: CASNPASGGSAETQYF

v_gene: TRBV5-1
j_gene: TRBJ1-4
abundance: -
d_gene: -
CDR3nt: TGCGCCAGCAGTTCCGACAGCTTCAATGAAAAACTGTTTTTT
CDR3aa: CASSSDSFNEKLFF

v_gene: TRBV7-9
j_gene: TRBJ2-2
abundance: -
d_gene: -
CDR3nt: TGTGCCAGCAGCCGACTTCAGGGTAACACCGGGGAGCTGTTTTTT
CDR3aa: CASSRLQGNTGELFF

v_gene: TRBV7-9
j_gene: TRBJ2-3
abundance: few
d_gene: TRBD1
CDR3nt: TGTGCCAGCAGCTTAAGGACAGGGGGGTATACGCAGTATTTT
CDR3aa: CASSLRTGGYTQYF

v_gene: TRBV29-1
j_gene: TRBJ1-1
abundance: once
d_gene: -
CDR3nt: TGCAGCGTTGAGGGGAGGTTGGCCACTGAAGCTTTCTTT
CDR3aa: CSVEGRLATEAFF

v_gene: TRBV10-3
j_gene: TRBJ2-7
abundance: -
d_gene: TRBD2
CDR3nt: TGTGCCATAGCGGGAGCCTACGAGCAGTACTTC
CDR3aa: CAIAGAYEQYF

v_gene: TRBV11-3
j_gene: TRBJ2-2
abundance: -
d_gene: -
CDR3nt: TGTGCCAGCAGCTTGAGGAACACCGGGGAGCTGTTTTTT
CDR3aa: CASSLRNTGELFF

v_gene: TRBV19
j_gene: TRBJ1-5
abundance: -
d_gene: TRBD1
CDR3nt: TGTGCCAGTAGTAGGGGACAGCCTCTACTTAATCAGCCCCAGCATTTT
CDR3aa: CASSRGQPLLNQPQHF

v_gene: TRBV3-1/TRBV3-2
j_gene: TRBJ2-7
abundance: once
d_gene: -
CDR3nt: TGTGCCAGCAGCCCTGTGGCGCGGGGGCTCCTCAACGAGCAGTACTTC
CDR3aa: CASSPVARGLLNEQYF

v_gene: TRBV5-5
j_gene: TRBJ1-5
abundance: few
d_gene: TRBD1
CDR3nt: TGTGCCAGCAGCGCGGGACAGGCTGGGGAGCCCCAGCATTTT
CDR3aa: CASSAGQAGEPQHF

v_gene: TRBV21-1
j_gene: TRBJ2-2
abundance: -
d_gene: -
CDR3nt: TGTGCCAGCAGCAAGAGGGTTATACGAGTCGGATACACCGGGGAGCTGTTTTTT
CDR3aa: CASSKRVIRVGYTGELFF

v_gene: TRBV27
j_gene: TRBJ1-2
abundance: -
d_gene: TRBD1
CDR3nt: TGTGCCAGCAGAGGACAGGGAGCCATCTATGGCTACACCTTC
CDR3aa: CASRGQGAIYGYTF

v_gene: TRBV10-3
j_gene: TRBJ1-1
abundance: once
d_gene: -
CDR3nt: TGTGCCATCAGTGACAGGGAGGACACTGAAGCTTTCTTT
CDR3aa: CAISDREDTEAFF